These 10 T cell receptor beta chains came from one sample sequenced in a study of T cell responses to AZD1222 COVID-19 vaccine. Clones were read by immunoSEQ multiplex PCR, and TCRdb kept only the in-frame ones, dropping some. The repertoire holds some 160,000 clones, with roughly 93% as singletons. The specimen was peripheral blood, collected 28 days after the second AZD1222 dose. The receptors derive from an adult who received the AZD1222 COVID-19 vaccine.

This chain joins TRBV7-2 and TRBJ2-2; D may match TRBD1 or TRBD2 (6 bases each). Germline values: CDR1 SGHTA, CDR2 FQGNSA. V lost 6 bases and J lost 4, with 12 bases in between. This CDR3 contains 14 residues. CDR3 residues: CASRRGELTGELFF. The CDR3 DNA reads TGTGCCAGCAGAAGGGGGGAGCTCACCGGGGAGCTGTTTTTT.

The chain is built from TRBV12-3 or TRBV12-4 and TRBJ1-6; D is unclear. This CDR3 is built from 13 residues. The ends were cut back, 4 bases at V and 14 bases at J, with 15 bases in the middle. The CDR3: CASSSPGARTLHF. The CDR3 DNA sequence: TGTGCCAGCAGTTCGCCGGGCGCGAGGACCCTCCACTTT.

The chain combines TRBV5-6 with TRBJ1-5; no definite D call. Germline CDR1 is SGHDT and CDR2 is YYEEEE. V shed 2 bases and J shed 0 bases, with 12 bases lying between them. The CDR3 is 16 residues long. The CDR3 loop is CASSFFANYSNQPQHF. The CDR3 coding sequence is TGTGCCAGCAGCTTTTTTGCCAATTATAGCAATCAGCCCCAGCATTTT.

The rearrangement links TRBV7-2 to TRBJ2-7, with D unclear. V was clipped by 2 bases and J by 5 bases, with 13 bases between them. The CDR3 loop spans 14 amino acids. Germline V CDR1 and CDR2: SGHTA, FQGNSA. The CDR3 DNA reads TGTGCCAGCAGCTTATTTGGGGTTAAGGACGAGCAGTACTTC. Its translation: CASSLFGVKDEQYF.

The chain uses TRBV7-6 and TRBJ2-2; D call uncertain. The germline V gene has CDR1 SGHVS and CDR2 FNYEAQ. This CDR3 has 13 residues. With 5 bases removed from V and 4 bases from J, the gap between germline ends came to 8 bases. The CDR3 DNA is TGTGCCAGCAGCGAGGTCACCACCGGGGAGCTGTTTTTT. Translation: CASSEVTTGELFF. Full variable domain (outside the CDR3, taken from reference TRBV7-6 and TRBJ2-2): GAGVSQSPRYKVTKRGQDVALRCDPISGHVSLYWYRQALGQGPEFLTYFNYEAQQDKSGLPNDRFSAERPEGSISTLTIQRTEQRDSAMYRCASSEVTTGELFFGEGSRLTVL.

The chain couples TRBV3-1 (or the pseudogene TRBV3-2) to TRBJ2-7, with a possible D match to TRBD1 (5 bases). V lost 3 bases to trimming and J lost 2 bases, with 8 bases between them. Germline lookup yields CDR1 LGHDT and CDR2 YNNKEL (reference sequence). CDR3 length: 13 residues. CDR3 loop: CASSHTTAYEQYF. The CDR3 region has the DNA TGTGCCAGCAGCCATACGACAGCCTACGAGCAGTACTTC.

This clone has just one count. J is TRBJ1-5 and V is TRBV19; D is possibly TRBD1 (5 bases). V lost 1 base, J lost 7 bases, and 8 bases lay in between. This CDR3 contains 13 residues. From germline, CDR1 is LNHDA and CDR2 SQIVND (reference sequence). CDR3 bases: TGTGCCAGTAGTATAGGGCAGGGACAGCCCCAGCATTTT. It specifies CASSIGQGQPQHF.

V and J are TRBV9 and TRBJ2-1, with D perhaps matching TRBD1 or TRBD2 (5 bases each). The CDR3 contains 16 residues. V was clipped by 3 bases and J by 5 bases, with 18 bases between them. Germline lookup yields CDR1 SGDLS and CDR2 YYNGEE. The CDR3 region is CASSETGTIVDNEQFF. In DNA, the CDR3 is TGTGCCAGCAGCGAAACCGGGACCATCGTCGACAATGAGCAGTTCTTC.

The chain couples TRBV19 to TRBJ2-7; TRBD1 is a possible D gene (6 bases). V was shortened by 4 bases and J by 0 bases, with 13 bases between the two germline ends. Germline assignment: CDR1 LNHDA and CDR2 SQIVND (reference sequence). The CDR3 spans 15 residues. The DNA for the CDR3 is TGTGCCAGTAGTAGAACAGGGACAAGCTCCTACGAGCAGTACTTC. This translates into CASSRTGTSSYEQYF.

This chain uses TRBV7-2 with TRBJ2-7, with D maybe TRBD2 (5 bases). V was pared by 5 bases and J by 2 bases, with 16 bases between. This CDR3 spans 15 amino acids. Germline V gene lookup returns CDR1 SGHTA and CDR2 FQGNSA. CDR3 sequence (DNA): TGTGCCAGCAGCACGCGTGGGAGAGGGCCCTACGAGCAGTACTTC. It translates to CASSTRGRGPYEQYF.